Listed here are 11 T cell receptor beta chains from one sample, sequenced in a study of molecular identifiers for immune sequencing clone quantification. TCRdb re-analysed the PCR reads in MiXCR, keeping a single row per CDR3 protein. Of around 470,000 distinct CDR3 sequences in the sample, about a fifth were seen once. Sequencing was carried out using naive CD8+ T cells from blood, with Jurkat cell RNA spiked in. The subset is: FACS-sorted CD8+CD4-CCR7+CD45RA+ naive T cells. Every receptor here comes from a human donor in good health. Some libraries in this study had Jurkat cell RNA spiked in.

Remarks on this clonotype: Being one base from a much bigger clone, this may be a read error. The V gene is TRBV7-9, the J gene TRBJ2-1; TRBD1 is a possible D gene (5 bases). The germline V gene has CDR1 SEHNR and CDR2 FQNEAQ (reference sequence). This CDR3 has 18 amino acids. Trimming took off 5 bases at V and 3 bases at J, with 23 bases between the two ends. The CDR3 DNA follows: TGTGCCAGCAGCCCACTAATCCAGACAGACGTCAACTACAATGAGCAGTTCTTC. This sequence encodes CASSPLIQTDVNYNEQFF.

The chain uses TRBV27 and TRBJ2-7; TRBD1 or TRBD2 may be the D gene (5 bases each). The germline gives CDR1 MNHEY, CDR2 SMNVEV (reference sequence). The CDR3 has 15 residues. The ends were cut back, 2 bases at V and 2 bases at J, with 13 bases in the middle. The CDR3 is CASSLREGLAYEQYF. As DNA, the CDR3 is TGTGCCAGCAGTTTACGAGAGGGGTTAGCCTACGAGCAGTACTTC.

This clonotype appeared a few times. The V and J genes are TRBV4-2 and TRBJ2-3, with D tentatively TRBD2 (6 bases). The CDR3 sequence is 15 residues long. Germline CDR1 LGHNA, CDR2 YNFKEQ. V was trimmed by 0 bases and J by 3 bases, leaving 10 bases between them. CDR3 sequence: CASSQEWRETDTQYF. CDR3 coding DNA: TGTGCCAGCAGCCAAGAATGGAGGGAAACAGATACGCAGTATTTT.

This chain links TRBV7-3 with TRBJ2-7; maybe TRBD1 (6 bases). The CDR3 has 16 amino acids. Germline CDR1 reads SGHTA; CDR2 reads FQGTGA. The V gene lost 0 bases and the J gene lost 4 bases, with 16 bases spanning the gap. CDR3 in amino acids: CASSLTFGDTGYEQYF. Here the CDR3 DNA reads TGTGCCAGCAGCTTAACGTTTGGGGACACGGGTTACGAGCAGTACTTC.

About this clonotype: Relative to the germline gene, one junction end is altered; a read error may explain this. The rearrangement joins TRBV27 to TRBJ2-3; unclear D gene. The CDR3 consists of 14 residues. Germline V CDR1 and CDR2: MNHEY, SMNVEV (reference sequence). Here the CDR3 reads CASSWTESTETQYF. In DNA form, the CDR3 reads TGTGCCAGCAGTTGGACGGAGAGCACAGAAACGCAGTATTTT.

This clonotype was counted at least ten times. The chain has TRBV14 and TRBJ2-5; 8 bases map to TRBD2. Looked up from germline, CDR1 is SGHDN and CDR2 is FVKESK. Trimming at V came to 0 bases and at J to 0 bases, leaving 9 bases not matched to a gene. The CDR3 totals 18 residues. CDR3 loop: CASSQDVAGTFYQETQYF. For the CDR3, the DNA is TGTGCCAGCAGCCAAGATGTAGCGGGGACCTTCTACCAAGAGACCCAGTACTTC.

This clonotype appeared many times. The chain has TRBV14 and TRBJ2-2; D not resolved. The CDR3 is 15 amino acids. Looked up from germline, CDR1 is SGHDN and CDR2 is FVKESK. V lost 4 bases to trimming and J lost 2 bases, with 11 bases between them. In DNA form, the CDR3 reads TGTGCCAGCAGCCCCAACCGGCCTAACACCGGGGAGCTGTTTTTT. This sequence encodes CASSPNRPNTGELFF.

Notes on this clonotype: A much larger clonotype is one base distant, so this may be a read error. V usage is TRBV11-2 and J usage is TRBJ2-4; D is perhaps TRBD2 (6 bases). This CDR3 has 12 residues. Between the trimmed V and J ends, which lost 3 bases and 15 bases, there was a span of 15 bases. Germline CDR1 and CDR2: SGHAT and FQNNGV. This CDR3 reads CASSFGGAFRYF. The CDR3 DNA reads as TGTGCCAGCAGCTTTGGAGGGGCCTTTCGGTACTTC.

The chain links TRBV27 to TRBJ2-7; D is undetermined. This CDR3 has 13 amino acids. Trimming left V 3 bases short and J 7 bases short, with 13 bases between. Looked up from germline, CDR1 is MNHEY and CDR2 is SMNVEV (reference sequence). Here the CDR3 reads CASSLTDLGEQYF. CDR3 DNA sequence: TGTGCCAGCAGTTTGACGGATCTAGGTGAGCAGTACTTC.

This clonotype was seen many times. This chain links TRBV7-8 with TRBJ2-1, with a weak D call TRBD2 (6 bases). Germline CDR1 and CDR2: SGHVS and FQNEAQ. The ends were cut back, 5 bases at V and 6 bases at J, with 17 bases in the middle. The CDR3 has 15 residues. This chain's CDR3 is CASSRPGDLGNEQFF. The CDR3 nucleotides are TGTGCCAGCAGCCGGCCCGGGGACTTGGGCAATGAGCAGTTCTTC.

This clonotype was counted ten times or more. The gene calls are TRBV29-1 and TRBJ2-3, with 10 bases that match TRBD1. CDR1 and CDR2 from the germline V gene are SQVTM and ANQGSEA. V was clipped by 1 base and J by 3 bases; unmatched bases: 1. CDR3 length: 14 residues. CDR3 DNA: TGCAGCGTTGAAGGGACAGGGGGTACAGATACGCAGTATTTT. As protein: CSVEGTGGTDTQYF.